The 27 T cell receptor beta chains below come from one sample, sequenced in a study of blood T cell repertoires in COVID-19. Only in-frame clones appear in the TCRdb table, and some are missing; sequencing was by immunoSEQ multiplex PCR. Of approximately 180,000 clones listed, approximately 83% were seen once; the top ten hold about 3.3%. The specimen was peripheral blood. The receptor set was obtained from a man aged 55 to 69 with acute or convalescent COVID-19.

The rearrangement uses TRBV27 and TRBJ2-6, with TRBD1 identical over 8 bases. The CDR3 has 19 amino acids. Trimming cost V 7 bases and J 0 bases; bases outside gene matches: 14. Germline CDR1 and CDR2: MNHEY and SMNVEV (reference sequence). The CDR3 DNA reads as TGTGCCAGCACCCACAAAGGGACAGGAACTCTCTCTGGGGCCAACGTCCTGACTTTC. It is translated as CASTHKGTGTLSGANVLTF. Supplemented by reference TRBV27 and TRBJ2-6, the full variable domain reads EAQVTQNPRYLITVTGKKLTVTCSQNMNHEYMSWYRQDPGLGLRQIYYSMNVEVTDKGDVPEGYKVSRKEKRNFPLILESPSPNQTSLYFCASTHKGTGTLSGANVLTFGAGSRLTVL.

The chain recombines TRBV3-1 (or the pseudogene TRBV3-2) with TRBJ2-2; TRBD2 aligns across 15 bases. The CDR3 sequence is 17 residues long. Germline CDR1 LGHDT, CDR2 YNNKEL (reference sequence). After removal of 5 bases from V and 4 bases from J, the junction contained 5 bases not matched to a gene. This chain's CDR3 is CASSGTSGRRGTGELFF. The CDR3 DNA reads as TGTGCCAGCAGCGGGACTAGCGGGAGGCGAGGCACCGGGGAGCTGTTTTTT.

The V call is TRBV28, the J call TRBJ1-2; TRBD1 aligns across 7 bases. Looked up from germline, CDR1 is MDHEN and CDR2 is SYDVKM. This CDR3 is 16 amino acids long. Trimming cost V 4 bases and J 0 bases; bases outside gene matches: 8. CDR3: CASSSLDRPANYGYTF. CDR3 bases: TGTGCCAGCAGTTCATTGGACAGGCCCGCTAACTATGGCTACACCTTC.

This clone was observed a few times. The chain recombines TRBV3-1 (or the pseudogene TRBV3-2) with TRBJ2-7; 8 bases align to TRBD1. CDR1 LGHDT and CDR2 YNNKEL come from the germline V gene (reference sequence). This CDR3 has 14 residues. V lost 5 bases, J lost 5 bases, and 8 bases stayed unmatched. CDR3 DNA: TGTGCCAGCAGCGACGGGACAGGACTCCACGAGCAGTACTTC. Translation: CASSDGTGLHEQYF.

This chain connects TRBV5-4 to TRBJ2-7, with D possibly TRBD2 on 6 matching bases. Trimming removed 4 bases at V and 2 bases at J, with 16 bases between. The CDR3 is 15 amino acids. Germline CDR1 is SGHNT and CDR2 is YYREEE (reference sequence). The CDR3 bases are TGTGCCAGCAGCCTGGGAGGCAGGGTGCCCTACGAGCAGTACTTC. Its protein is CASSLGGRVPYEQYF. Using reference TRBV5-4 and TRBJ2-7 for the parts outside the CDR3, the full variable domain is ETGVTQSPTHLIKTRGQQVTLRCSSQSGHNTVSWYQQALGQGPQFIFQYYREEENGRGNFPPRFSGLQFPNYSSELNVNALELDDSALYLCASSLGGRVPYEQYFGPGTRLTVT.

CDR3 sequence reads: CASSLLTGTGASTEAFF. The DNA for the CDR3 is TGTGCCAGCAGTTTACTGACCGGGACAGGGGCGAGCACTGAAGCTTTCTTT. The chain recombines TRBV27 with TRBJ1-1, with 10 bases fitting TRBD1. CDR1 and CDR2 from the germline V gene are MNHEY and SMNVEV (reference sequence). The CDR3 is made up of 17 amino acids. V lost 2 bases to trimming and J lost 4 bases; unmatched junction nucleotides: 10.

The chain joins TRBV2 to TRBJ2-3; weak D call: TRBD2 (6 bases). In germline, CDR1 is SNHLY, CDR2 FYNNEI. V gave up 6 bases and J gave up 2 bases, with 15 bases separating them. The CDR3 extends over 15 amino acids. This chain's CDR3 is CASRGLAAPTDTQYF. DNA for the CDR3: TGTGCCAGCAGGGGACTCGCAGCCCCCACAGATACGCAGTATTTT.

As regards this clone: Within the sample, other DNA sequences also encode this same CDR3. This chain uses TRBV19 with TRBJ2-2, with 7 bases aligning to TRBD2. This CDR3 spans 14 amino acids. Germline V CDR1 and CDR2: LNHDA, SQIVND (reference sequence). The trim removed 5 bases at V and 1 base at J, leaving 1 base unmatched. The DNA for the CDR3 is TGTGCCAGTAGTGAGCGGGGGAACACCGGGGAGCTGTTTTTT. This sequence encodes CASSERGNTGELFF.

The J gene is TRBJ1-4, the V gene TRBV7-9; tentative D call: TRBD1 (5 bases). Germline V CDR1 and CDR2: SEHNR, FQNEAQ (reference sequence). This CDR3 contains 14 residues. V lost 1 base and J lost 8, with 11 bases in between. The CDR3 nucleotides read TGTGCCAGCAGCTTAGGCGTAGGGGCGGAAAAACTGTTTTTT. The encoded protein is CASSLGVGAEKLFF.

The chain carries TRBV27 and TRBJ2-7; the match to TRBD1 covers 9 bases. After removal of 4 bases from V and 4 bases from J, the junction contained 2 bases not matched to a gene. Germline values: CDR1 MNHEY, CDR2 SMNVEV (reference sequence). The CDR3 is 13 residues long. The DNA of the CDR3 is TGTGCCAGCAGTTCAGGACAGGGGTACGAGCAGTACTTC. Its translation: CASSSGQGYEQYF.

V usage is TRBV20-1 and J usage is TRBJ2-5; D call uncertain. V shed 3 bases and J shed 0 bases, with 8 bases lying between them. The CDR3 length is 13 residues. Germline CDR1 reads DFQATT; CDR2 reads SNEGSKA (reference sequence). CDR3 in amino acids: CSASSSHQETQYF. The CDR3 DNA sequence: TGCAGTGCTAGTTCCTCTCACCAAGAGACCCAGTACTTC.

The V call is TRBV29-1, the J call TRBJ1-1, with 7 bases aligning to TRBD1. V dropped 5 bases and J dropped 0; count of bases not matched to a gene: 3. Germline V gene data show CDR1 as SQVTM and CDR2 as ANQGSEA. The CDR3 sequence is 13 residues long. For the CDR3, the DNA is TGCAGCGTTTCGACAGGGATGAACACTGAAGCTTTCTTT. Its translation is CSVSTGMNTEAFF.

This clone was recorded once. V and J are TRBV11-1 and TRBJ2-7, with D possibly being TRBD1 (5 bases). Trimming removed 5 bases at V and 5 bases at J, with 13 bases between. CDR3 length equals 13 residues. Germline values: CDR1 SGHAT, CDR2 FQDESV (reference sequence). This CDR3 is CASSPSPQDEQYF. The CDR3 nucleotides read TGTGCCAGCAGCCCCTCCCCACAGGACGAGCAGTACTTC.

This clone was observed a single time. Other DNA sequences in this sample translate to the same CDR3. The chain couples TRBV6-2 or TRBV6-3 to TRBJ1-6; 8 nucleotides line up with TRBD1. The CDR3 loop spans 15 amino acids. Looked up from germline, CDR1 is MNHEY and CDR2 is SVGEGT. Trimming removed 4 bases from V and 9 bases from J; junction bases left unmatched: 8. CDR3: CASSSGQGVSSPLHF. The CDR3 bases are TGTGCCAGCAGTTCTGGACAGGGTGTCTCTTCACCCCTCCACTTT.

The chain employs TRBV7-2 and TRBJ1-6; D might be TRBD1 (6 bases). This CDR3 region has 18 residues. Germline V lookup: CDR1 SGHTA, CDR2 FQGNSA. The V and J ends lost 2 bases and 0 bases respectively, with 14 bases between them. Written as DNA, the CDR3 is TGTGCCAGCAGCTTATCTAGGTCCAGGGGCTCCTATAATTCACCCCTCCACTTT. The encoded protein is CASSLSRSRGSYNSPLHF.

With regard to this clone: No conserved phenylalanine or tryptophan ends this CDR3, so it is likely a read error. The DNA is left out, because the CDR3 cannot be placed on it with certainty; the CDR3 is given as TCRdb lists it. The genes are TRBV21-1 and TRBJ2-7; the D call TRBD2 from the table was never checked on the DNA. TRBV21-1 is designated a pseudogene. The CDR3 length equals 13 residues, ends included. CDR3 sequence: CASDTCRLARPLS.

The DNA for the CDR3 is TGTGCCAGCAGCTTAGGGACAGCGAACACTGAAGCTTTCTTT. It translates to CASSLGTANTEAFF. The chain employs TRBV7-3 and TRBJ1-1; the match to TRBD1 covers 7 bases. There are 14 residues in the CDR3. V lost 2 bases to trimming and J lost 1 base; unmatched junction nucleotides: 1. Germline assignment: CDR1 SGHTA and CDR2 FQGTGA.

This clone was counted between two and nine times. The CDR3 loop is CASSVEAWAGGLYNSPLHF. CDR3 bases: TGTGCCAGCAGCGTAGAGGCTTGGGCAGGGGGCCTGTATAATTCACCCCTCCACTTT. The J gene is TRBJ1-6, the V gene TRBV9; 8 nucleotides match TRBD1. CDR3 size: 19 residues. CDR1 is SGDLS, CDR2 YYNGEE, per germline. V lost 0 bases to trimming and J lost 4 bases; unmatched junction nucleotides: 12.

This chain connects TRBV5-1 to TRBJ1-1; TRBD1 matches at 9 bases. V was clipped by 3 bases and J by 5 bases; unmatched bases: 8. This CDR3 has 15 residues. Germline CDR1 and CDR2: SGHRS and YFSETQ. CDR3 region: CASSYGDRVMTEAFF. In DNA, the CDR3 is TGCGCCAGCAGCTACGGGGACAGGGTAATGACTGAAGCTTTCTTT.

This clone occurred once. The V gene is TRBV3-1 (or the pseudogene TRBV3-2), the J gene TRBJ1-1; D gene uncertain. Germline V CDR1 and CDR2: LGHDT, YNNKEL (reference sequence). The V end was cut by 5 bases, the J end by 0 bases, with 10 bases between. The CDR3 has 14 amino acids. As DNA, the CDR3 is TGTGCCAGCAGCTTCACAGCCATGAACACTGAAGCTTTCTTT. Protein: CASSFTAMNTEAFF.

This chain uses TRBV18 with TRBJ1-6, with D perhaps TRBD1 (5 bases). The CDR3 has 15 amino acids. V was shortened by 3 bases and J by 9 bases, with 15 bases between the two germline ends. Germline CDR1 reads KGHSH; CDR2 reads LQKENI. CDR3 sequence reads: CASSPRDGRPSPLHF. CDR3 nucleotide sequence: TGTGCCAGCTCACCGAGGGACGGGAGGCCTTCACCCCTCCACTTT.

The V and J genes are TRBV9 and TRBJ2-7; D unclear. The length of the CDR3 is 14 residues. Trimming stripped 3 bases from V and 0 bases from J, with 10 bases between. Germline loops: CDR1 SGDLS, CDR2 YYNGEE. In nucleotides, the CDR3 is TGTGCCAGCAGCGCCTTCGGGTCCTCCTACGAGCAGTACTTC. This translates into CASSAFGSSYEQYF.

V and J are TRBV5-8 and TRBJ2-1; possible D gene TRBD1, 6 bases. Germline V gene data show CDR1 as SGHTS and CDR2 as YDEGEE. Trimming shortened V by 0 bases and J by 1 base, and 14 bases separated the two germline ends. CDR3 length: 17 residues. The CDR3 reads CASSLGEDRTSYNEQFF. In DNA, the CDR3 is TGTGCCAGCAGCTTGGGGGAAGACAGGACGTCCTACAATGAGCAGTTCTTC.

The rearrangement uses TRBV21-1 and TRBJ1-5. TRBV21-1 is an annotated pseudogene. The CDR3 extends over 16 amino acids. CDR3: CASSAPGLPFNQPQHF. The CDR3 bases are TGTGCCAGCAGCGCCCCGGGTCTGCCTTTCAATCAGCCCCAGCATTTT.

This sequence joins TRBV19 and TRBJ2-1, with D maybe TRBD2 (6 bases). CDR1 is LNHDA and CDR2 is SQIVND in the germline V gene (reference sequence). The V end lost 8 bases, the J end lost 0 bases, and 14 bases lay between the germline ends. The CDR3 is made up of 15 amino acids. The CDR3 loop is CASQRLADSYNEQFF. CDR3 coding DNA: TGTGCCAGTCAGAGGTTAGCGGACTCCTACAATGAGCAGTTCTTC.

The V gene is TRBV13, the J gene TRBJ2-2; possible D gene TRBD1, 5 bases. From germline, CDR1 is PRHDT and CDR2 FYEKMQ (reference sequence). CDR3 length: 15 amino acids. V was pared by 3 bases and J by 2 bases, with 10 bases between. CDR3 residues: CASSFFGANTGELFF. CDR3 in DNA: TGTGCCAGCAGCTTCTTTGGGGCAAACACCGGGGAGCTGTTTTTT.

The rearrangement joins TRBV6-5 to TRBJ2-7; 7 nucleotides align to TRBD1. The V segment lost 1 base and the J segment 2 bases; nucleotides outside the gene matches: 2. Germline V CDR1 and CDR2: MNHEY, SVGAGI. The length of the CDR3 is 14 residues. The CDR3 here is CASSYYRGAYEQYF. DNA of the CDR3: TGTGCCAGCAGTTACTACAGGGGTGCCTACGAGCAGTACTTC.